The 17 T cell receptor beta chains below come from one sample, sequenced in a study of blood T cell repertoires in COVID-19. Libraries were prepared by immunoSEQ multiplex PCR; TCRdb keeps only in-frame clonotypes and omits some of them. The sample gives more than 350,000 clones, roughly 90% of which show up once; approximately 1.5% is in the top ten. The material sequenced was PBMCs or T cells enriched from blood (not recorded which). These receptors were collected from a woman between 18 and 29 years old who had been exposed to COVID-19.

The CDR3 coding sequence is TGCGCCAGCAGCCAAGTTAGGGGGCCCAATCAGCCCCAGCATTTT. Translated: CASSQVRGPNQPQHF. This chain uses TRBV4-3 with TRBJ1-5, with 7 bases that match TRBD1. The CDR3 contains 15 residues. Germline V gene sequence: CDR1 LGHNA, CDR2 YSLEER. V lost 1 base and J lost 3; bases outside the gene matches: 3.

This sequence joins TRBV19 and TRBJ2-1; tentatively, D is TRBD2 (5 bases). The V gene lost 7 bases and the J gene lost 2 bases, with 9 bases spanning the gap. Germline V CDR1 and CDR2: LNHDA, SQIVND (reference sequence). The CDR3 runs to 13 residues. The CDR3 here is CASTRGTYNEQFF. CDR3 sequence (DNA): TGTGCCAGTACAAGAGGGACCTACAATGAGCAGTTCTTC.

This clone was counted once. The chain recombines TRBV19 with TRBJ1-3; TRBD1 aligns across 10 bases. With V trimmed by 6 bases and J by 2 bases, 7 bases remained unmatched. This CDR3 spans 16 amino acids. The germline V gene encodes CDR1 LNHDA and CDR2 SQIVND (reference sequence). This chain's CDR3 is CASRKIGTGAGNTIYF. The DNA for the CDR3 is TGTGCCAGTAGAAAGATCGGGACAGGGGCTGGAAACACCATATATTTT.

The table lists this clone with a count of one. The V and J genes are TRBV19 and TRBJ2-7; 13 bases fit TRBD2. Unmatched junction bases numbered 7, after V lost 6 bases and J lost 2 bases. This CDR3 is built from 16 residues. Germline V CDR1 and CDR2: LNHDA, SQIVND (reference sequence). This chain's CDR3 is CASRTAGTSGTYEQYF. The CDR3 DNA reads as TGTGCCAGTAGGACGGCCGGGACTAGCGGGACCTACGAGCAGTACTTC.

This clone was found once. The rearrangement links TRBV18 to TRBJ2-7; 13 bases agree with TRBD2. Germline lookup yields CDR1 KGHSH and CDR2 LQKENI. Germline trimming cut 4 bases from V and 6 bases from J; bases unmatched to any gene: 3. There are 14 residues in the CDR3. The CDR3 here is CASSRTSGSSEQYF. CDR3 DNA sequence: TGTGCCAGCTCACGGACTAGCGGGAGCTCCGAGCAGTACTTC.

The rearrangement links TRBV6-5 to TRBJ2-7; D remains unclear. The germline gives CDR1 MNHEY, CDR2 SVGAGI. The CDR3 totals 14 residues. V lost 5 bases to trimming and J lost 6 bases, with 17 bases between them. DNA for the CDR3: TGTGCCAGCAGTCCGCGGAGCATGGAACCCGAGCAGTACTTC. It yields the protein CASSPRSMEPEQYF.

The sample holds a few counts of this clone. This chain connects TRBV15 to TRBJ1-2; D perhaps matches TRBD1 (5 bases). With 0 bases removed from V and 9 bases from J, the gap between germline ends came to 14 bases. The CDR3 has 14 residues. CDR1 and CDR2 (germline): LNHNV, YYDKDF (reference sequence). The DNA for the CDR3 is TGTGCCACCAGCAGAGATCTGGGGACTAGAAGCTACACCTTC. It specifies CATSRDLGTRSYTF. The full variable domain, with the rest looked up from reference TRBV15 and TRBJ1-2, is DAMVIQNPRYQVTQFGKPVTLSCSQTLNHNVMYWYQQKSSQAPKLLFHYYDKDFNNEADTPDNFQSRRPNTSFCFLDIRSPGLGDTAMYLCATSRDLGTRSYTFGSGTRLTVV.

The chain couples TRBV7-3 to TRBJ1-1, with 9 bases that match TRBD1. Germline CDR1 and CDR2: SGHTA and FQGTGA. V was clipped by 2 bases and J by 11 bases; unmatched bases: 3. This CDR3 has 12 residues. The CDR3 DNA reads TGTGCCAGCAGCTTAGGGACAGGGCGGGCTTTCTTT. Protein: CASSLGTGRAFF.

This chain connects TRBV28 to TRBJ1-5, with no clear D. The V end was cut by 2 bases, the J end by 3 bases, with 8 bases between. The CDR3 is 14 residues long. Germline assignment: CDR1 MDHEN and CDR2 SYDVKM. CDR3 loop: CASSLQQDNQPQHF. The CDR3 DNA sequence: TGTGCCAGCAGTTTACAGCAGGACAATCAGCCCCAGCATTTT.

This clone was observed a few times. The chain recombines TRBV6-5 with TRBJ2-1, with TRBD1 matching over 7 bases. Losses at the gene ends were 5 bases for V and 2 bases for J; bases not matched to a gene: 3. The CDR3 extends over 14 amino acids. Germline V CDR1 and CDR2: MNHEY, SVGAGI. Written as DNA, the CDR3 is TGTGCCAGCAGTAGGGGACAGACCTACAATGAGCAGTTCTTC. This translates into CASSRGQTYNEQFF.

This chain uses TRBV2 with TRBJ1-5, with D possibly TRBD1 on 6 matching bases. The germline CDR1 and CDR2 sequences are SNHLY and FYNNEI. Trimming pared 1 base from V and 7 bases from J, leaving 11 bases between. This CDR3 has 14 amino acids. The CDR3 region is CASSEVGARQPQHF. CDR3 DNA sequence: TGTGCCAGCAGTGAAGTGGGGGCTCGGCAGCCCCAGCATTTT.

Here the CDR3 DNA reads TGTGCCAGCAGCTCCGGACCAGACAGCATCTACACTGAAGCTTTCTTT. Translating gives CASSSGPDSIYTEAFF. The gene calls are TRBV5-4 and TRBJ1-1, with TRBD1 as a possible D gene (5 bases). In germline, CDR1 is SGHNT, CDR2 YYREEE (reference sequence). The CDR3 runs 16 residues. V lost 3 bases and J 3 bases, leaving 18 bases between the germline ends.

As to this clone: The same CDR3 also results from other DNA sequences found in this sample. The CDR3 protein is CASSESNQPQHF. DNA for the CDR3: TGTGCCAGCAGTGAATCTAATCAGCCCCAGCATTTT. The chain employs TRBV2 and TRBJ1-5; D is undetermined. CDR1 is SNHLY and CDR2 is FYNNEI in the germline V gene. The CDR3 consists of 12 residues. The V end was cut by 2 bases, the J end by 4 bases, with 3 bases between.

This chain links TRBV6-5 with TRBJ1-1; 7 bases are shared with TRBD1. CDR3 size: 14 residues. Germline loops: CDR1 MNHEY, CDR2 SVGAGI. Germline trimming cut 6 bases from V and 3 bases from J; bases unmatched to any gene: 7. The CDR3 DNA follows: TGTGCCAGCAGGCCAGGGGGTAGGGACACTGAAGCTTTCTTT. It specifies CASRPGGRDTEAFF.

The chain employs TRBV5-8 and TRBJ1-6, with D possibly TRBD1 on 6 matching bases. Germline V gene lookup returns CDR1 SGHTS and CDR2 YDEGEE. Trimming cost V 0 bases and J 7 bases, with 17 bases left between them. CDR3 size: 17 residues. The DNA of the CDR3 is TGTGCCAGCAGCTTGGTCGTCAGGGGATCATGGAATTCACCCCTCCACTTT. It encodes CASSLVVRGSWNSPLHF.

The chain uses TRBV5-6 and TRBJ1-2; a weak D match, TRBD1 (5 bases). The CDR3 has 13 residues. The germline CDR1 and CDR2 sequences are SGHDT and YYEEEE. The V gene lost 6 bases and the J gene lost 6 bases, with 15 bases spanning the gap. CDR3 DNA: TGTGCCAGCACCCTTGTAGGGGTTGATGGCTACACCTTC. Its protein product is CASTLVGVDGYTF.

The chain carries TRBV5-8 and TRBJ2-7; TRBD2 matches 13 bases. The CDR3 runs 18 residues. CDR1 is SGHTS, CDR2 YDEGEE, per germline. J gave up 5 bases and V 4 bases, and 15 bases lay outside the gene matches. The CDR3 DNA reads TGTGCCAGCAGCGGGGGACTAGCGGGACTGTCCCCCGCGGACGAGCAGTACTTC. Translated: CASSGGLAGLSPADEQYF.